Listed below are T cell receptor beta chains from one sample, sequenced in a study of beta chain features in type 1 diabetes. Profiled with immunoSEQ multiplex PCR; TCRdb holds only in-frame clones, not every one. Seen here are about 330,000 clones, more than 9.5% observed once, and the top ten hold about 0.014%. The specimen sequenced was naive CD4+ T cells from blood. All receptors derive from a woman aged 30 to 39 in good health. The conserved cysteine and the conserved F or W are not part of the CDR3 here. The order of the fields is CDR3 protein, V gene, clone size. Rows may omit the clone size; those that give it use once, few, many or a size class.

CDR3 protein: ASSFATARKDGYT
V gene: TRBV28
clone size: few

CDR3 protein: ASSLSGGDYGYT
V gene: TRBV7-9
clone size: few

CDR3 protein: ASSPGTGLT
V gene: TRBV7-9
clone size: many

CDR3 protein: ASSVSGANVLT
V gene: TRBV14
clone size: many

CDR3 protein: ASSLEPGGPWEQF
V gene: TRBV5-1
clone size: NA

CDR3 protein: SVKGFDNQPQH
V gene: TRBV29-1
clone size: many

CDR3 protein: ASSGRGDPKETQY
V gene: TRBV9
clone size: NA

CDR3 protein: SVVLGDLAGELF
V gene: TRBV29-1
clone size: few

CDR3 protein: ASSGQGAYEQY
V gene: TRBV2
clone size: NA

CDR3 protein: ASSPGQRDTQY
V gene: TRBV18
clone size: NA

CDR3 protein: ASAGQGVGETQY
V gene: TRBV25-1
clone size: NA

CDR3 protein: ASRLGGAAQVPEAF
V gene: TRBV7-2
clone size: NA

CDR3 protein: AWDRGQTKNIQY
V gene: TRBV30
clone size: NA

CDR3 protein: ASSVGPPLAGGYNEQF
V gene: TRBV9
clone size: few

CDR3 protein: ATSSPRTSITDTQY
V gene: TRBV15
clone size: NA

CDR3 protein: ASSKGAGSPEAF
V gene: TRBV21-1
clone size: NA

CDR3 protein: ASSRRDRERETQY
V gene: TRBV7-9
clone size: few

CDR3 protein: ASSPYTKLYNEQF
V gene: TRBV28
clone size: few

CDR3 protein: ASSPATSNGQTQY
V gene: TRBV18
clone size: NA

CDR3 protein: ASSLGGTSPGELF
V gene: TRBV7-3
clone size: NA

CDR3 protein: ASSVALDEQF
V gene: TRBV9
clone size: few

CDR3 protein: ASSLKPGAAGKTQY
V gene: TRBV7-3
clone size: NA

CDR3 protein: SATGQAVLN
V gene: TRBV20-1
clone size: NA

CDR3 protein: ASSVDREQY
V gene: TRBV7-9
clone size: NA

CDR3 protein: SAGAGSNYGYT
V gene: TRBV29-1
clone size: once

CDR3 protein: ASSSWTGRETQY
V gene: TRBV7-9
clone size: NA

CDR3 protein: ASSQGLAGGYNEQF
V gene: TRBV4-2
clone size: NA

CDR3 protein: ASSVTGTPSGYT
V gene: TRBV11-2
clone size: NA

CDR3 protein: AWSLTSDTQY
V gene: TRBV30
clone size: NA

CDR3 protein: ASSWGTATDTQY
V gene: TRBV7-9
clone size: NA

CDR3 protein: ASSLRLAATDTQY
V gene: TRBV5-1
clone size: NA

CDR3 protein: ASSQDDRGGLAGVYEQY
V gene: TRBV4-1
clone size: few

CDR3 protein: ASSLDRTGGYEQY
V gene: TRBV5-4
clone size: NA

CDR3 protein: ASSNSGTADTQY
V gene: TRBV5-4
clone size: few

CDR3 protein: ASSYLADHSGNTIY
V gene: TRBV9
clone size: few

CDR3 protein: SVRPPRGVQY
V gene: TRBV29-1
clone size: few

CDR3 protein: SVEGLADTDTQY
V gene: TRBV29-1
clone size: few

CDR3 protein: ASKRLASADTQY
V gene: TRBV7-9
clone size: few

CDR3 protein: ASRLIIDRAYGLNQPQH
V gene: TRBV5-8
clone size: NA